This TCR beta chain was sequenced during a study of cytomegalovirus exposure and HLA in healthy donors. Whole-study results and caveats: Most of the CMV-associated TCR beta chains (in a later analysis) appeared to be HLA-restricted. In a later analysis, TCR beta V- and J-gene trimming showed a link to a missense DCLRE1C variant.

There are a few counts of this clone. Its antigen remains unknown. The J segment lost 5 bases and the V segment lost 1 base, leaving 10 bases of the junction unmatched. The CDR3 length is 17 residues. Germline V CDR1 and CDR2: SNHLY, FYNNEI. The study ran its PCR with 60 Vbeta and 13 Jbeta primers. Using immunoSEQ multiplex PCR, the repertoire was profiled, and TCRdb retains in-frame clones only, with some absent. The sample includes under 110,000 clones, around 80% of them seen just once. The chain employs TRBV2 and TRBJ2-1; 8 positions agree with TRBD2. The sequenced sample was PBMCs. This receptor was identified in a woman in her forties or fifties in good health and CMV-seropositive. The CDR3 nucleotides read TGTGCCAGCAGTGAAGGCCCCAAATCGGGGGGGAACAATGAGCAGTTCTTC. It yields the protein CASSEGPKSGGNNEQFF.